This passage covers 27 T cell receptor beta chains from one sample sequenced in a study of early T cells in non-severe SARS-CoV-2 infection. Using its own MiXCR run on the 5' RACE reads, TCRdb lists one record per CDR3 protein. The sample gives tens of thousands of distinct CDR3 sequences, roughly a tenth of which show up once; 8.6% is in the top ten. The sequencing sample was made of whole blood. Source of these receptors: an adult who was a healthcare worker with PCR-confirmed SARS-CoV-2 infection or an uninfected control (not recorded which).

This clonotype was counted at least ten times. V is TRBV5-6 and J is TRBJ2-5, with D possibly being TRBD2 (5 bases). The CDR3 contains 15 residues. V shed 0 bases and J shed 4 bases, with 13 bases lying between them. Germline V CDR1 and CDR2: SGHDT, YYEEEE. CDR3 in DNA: TGTGCCAGCAGCTTGGCCCCTAGCCCCCGAGAGACCCAGTACTTC. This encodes CASSLAPSPRETQYF.

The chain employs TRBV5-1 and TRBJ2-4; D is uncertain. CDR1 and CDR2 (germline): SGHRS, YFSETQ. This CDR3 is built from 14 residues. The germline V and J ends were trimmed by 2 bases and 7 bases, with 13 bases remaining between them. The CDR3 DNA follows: TGCGCCAGCAGCTTAGGCGGTGGGATGAACATTCAGTACTTC. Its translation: CASSLGGGMNIQYF. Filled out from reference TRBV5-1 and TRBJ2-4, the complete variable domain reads KAGVTQTPRYLIKTRGQQVTLSCSPISGHRSVSWYQQTPGQGLQFLFEYFSETQRNKGNFPGRFSGRQFSNSRSEMNVSTLELGDSALYLCASSLGGGMNIQYFGAGTRLSVL.

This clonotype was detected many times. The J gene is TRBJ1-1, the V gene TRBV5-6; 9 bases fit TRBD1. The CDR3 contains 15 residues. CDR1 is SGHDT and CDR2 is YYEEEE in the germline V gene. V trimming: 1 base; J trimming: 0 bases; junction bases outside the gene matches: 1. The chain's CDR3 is CASSLWDRVNTEAFF. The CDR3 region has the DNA TGTGCCAGCAGCTTGTGGGACAGGGTGAACACTGAAGCTTTCTTT.

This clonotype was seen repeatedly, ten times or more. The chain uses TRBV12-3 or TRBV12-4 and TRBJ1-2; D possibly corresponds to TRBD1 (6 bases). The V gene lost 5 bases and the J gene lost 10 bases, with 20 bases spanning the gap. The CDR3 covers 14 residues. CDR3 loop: CASSSRSGQRIYTF. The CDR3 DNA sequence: TGTGCCAGCAGTAGCCGGTCGGGACAAAGGATCTACACCTTC.

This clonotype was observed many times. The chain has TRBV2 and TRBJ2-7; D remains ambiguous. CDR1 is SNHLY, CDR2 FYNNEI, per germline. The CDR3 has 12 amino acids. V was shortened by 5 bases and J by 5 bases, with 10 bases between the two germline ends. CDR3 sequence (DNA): TGTGCCAGCAGTCCCTCGTCCCACGAGCAGTACTTC. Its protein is CASSPSSHEQYF.

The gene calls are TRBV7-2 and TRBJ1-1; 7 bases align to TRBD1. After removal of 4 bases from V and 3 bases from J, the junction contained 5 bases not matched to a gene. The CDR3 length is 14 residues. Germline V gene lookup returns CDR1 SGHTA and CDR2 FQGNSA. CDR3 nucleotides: TGTGCCAGCAGCTCCCAGGGGGGAGACACTGAAGCTTTCTTT. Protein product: CASSSQGGDTEAFF.

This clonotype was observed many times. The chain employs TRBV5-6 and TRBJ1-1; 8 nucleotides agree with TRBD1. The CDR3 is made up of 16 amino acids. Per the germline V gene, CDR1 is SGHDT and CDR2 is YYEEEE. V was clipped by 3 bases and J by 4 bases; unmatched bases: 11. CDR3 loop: CASSWGTGVVSTEAFF. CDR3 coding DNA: TGTGCCAGCAGCTGGGGGACAGGCGTAGTGAGCACTGAAGCTTTCTTT. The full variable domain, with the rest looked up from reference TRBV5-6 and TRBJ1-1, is DAGVTQSPTHLIKTRGQQVTLRCSPKSGHDTVSWYQQALGQGPQFIFQYYEEEERQRGNFPDRFSGHQFPNYSSELNVNALLLGDSALYLCASSWGTGVVSTEAFFGQGTRLTVV.

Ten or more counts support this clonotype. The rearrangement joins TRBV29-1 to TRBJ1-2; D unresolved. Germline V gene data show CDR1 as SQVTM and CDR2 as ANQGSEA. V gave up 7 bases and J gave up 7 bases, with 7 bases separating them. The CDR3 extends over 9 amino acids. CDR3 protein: CSAVSGYTF. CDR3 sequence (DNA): TGCAGCGCCGTCAGTGGCTACACCTTC. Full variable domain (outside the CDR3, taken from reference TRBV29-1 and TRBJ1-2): SAVISQKPSRDICQRGTSLTIQCQVDSQVTMMFWYRQQPGQSLTLIATANQGSEATYESGFVIDKFPISRPNLTFSTLTVSNMSPEDSSIYLCSAVSGYTFGSGTRLTVV.

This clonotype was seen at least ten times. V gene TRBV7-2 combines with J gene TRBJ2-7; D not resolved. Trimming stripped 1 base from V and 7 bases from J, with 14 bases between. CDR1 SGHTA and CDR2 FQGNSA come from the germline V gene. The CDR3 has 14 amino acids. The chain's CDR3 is CASSLDLGRREQYF. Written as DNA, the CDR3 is TGTGCCAGCAGCTTAGATTTAGGGCGGCGGGAGCAGTACTTC. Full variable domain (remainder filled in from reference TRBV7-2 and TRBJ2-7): GAGVSQSPSNKVTEKGKDVELRCDPISGHTALYWYRQSLGQGLEFLIYFQGNSAPDKSGLPSDRFSAERTGGSVSTLTIQRTQQEDSAVYLCASSLDLGRREQYFGPGTRLTVT.

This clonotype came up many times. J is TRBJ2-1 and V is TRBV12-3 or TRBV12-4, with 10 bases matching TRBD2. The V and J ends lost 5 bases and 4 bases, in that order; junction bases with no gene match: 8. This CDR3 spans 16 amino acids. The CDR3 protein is CASSPPGLAAYNEQFF. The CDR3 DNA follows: TGTGCCAGCAGTCCACCCGGACTAGCGGCTTACAATGAGCAGTTCTTC.

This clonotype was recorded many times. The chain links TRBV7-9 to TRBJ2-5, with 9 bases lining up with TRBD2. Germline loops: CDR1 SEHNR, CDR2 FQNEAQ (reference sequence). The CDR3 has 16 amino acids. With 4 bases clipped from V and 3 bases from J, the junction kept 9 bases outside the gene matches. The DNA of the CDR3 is TGTGCCAGCAGCTCAGCGGGAGGTTACGCTAAAGAGACCCAGTACTTC. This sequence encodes CASSSAGGYAKETQYF.

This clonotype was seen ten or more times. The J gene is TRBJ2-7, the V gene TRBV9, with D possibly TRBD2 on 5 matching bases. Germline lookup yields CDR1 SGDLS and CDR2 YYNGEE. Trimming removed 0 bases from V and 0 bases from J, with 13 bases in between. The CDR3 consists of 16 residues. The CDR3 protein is CASSVAIAFSSYEQYF. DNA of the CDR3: TGTGCCAGCAGCGTAGCAATAGCGTTCAGCTCCTACGAGCAGTACTTC.

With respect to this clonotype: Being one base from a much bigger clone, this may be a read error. The CDR3 loop is CASGRVSFQETQYF. DNA of the CDR3: TGTGCTAGTGGCCGGGTCAGCTTCCAAGAGACCCAGTACTTC. V usage is TRBV12-5 and J usage is TRBJ2-5; D gene ambiguous. CDR1 LGHNT and CDR2 FRNRAP come from the germline V gene. CDR3 size: 14 residues. V lost 6 bases, J lost 1 base, and 12 bases lay in between.

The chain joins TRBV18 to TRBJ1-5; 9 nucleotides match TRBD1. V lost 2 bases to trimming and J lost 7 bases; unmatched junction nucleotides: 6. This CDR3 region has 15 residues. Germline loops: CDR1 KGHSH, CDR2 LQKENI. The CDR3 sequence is CASSPTGGIWQPQHF. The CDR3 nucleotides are TGTGCCAGCTCACCAACAGGGGGCATTTGGCAGCCCCAGCATTTT.

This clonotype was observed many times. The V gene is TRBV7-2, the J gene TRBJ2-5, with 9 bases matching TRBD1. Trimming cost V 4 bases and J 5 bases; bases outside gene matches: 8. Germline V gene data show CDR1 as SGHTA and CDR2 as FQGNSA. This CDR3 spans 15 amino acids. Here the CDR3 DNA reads TGTGCCAGCAGCTGGACAGGGGAGGGAGGCGAGACCCAGTACTTC. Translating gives CASSWTGEGGETQYF. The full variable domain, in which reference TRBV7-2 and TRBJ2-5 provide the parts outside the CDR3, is GAGVSQSPSNKVTEKGKDVELRCDPISGHTALYWYRQSLGQGLEFLIYFQGNSAPDKSGLPSDRFSAERTGGSVSTLTIQRTQQEDSAVYLCASSWTGEGGETQYFGPGTRLLVL.

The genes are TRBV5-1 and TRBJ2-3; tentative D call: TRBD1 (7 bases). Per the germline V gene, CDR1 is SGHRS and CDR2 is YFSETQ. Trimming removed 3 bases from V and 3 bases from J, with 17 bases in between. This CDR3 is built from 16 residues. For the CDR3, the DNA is TGCGCCAGCAGCTCCCGGAGGGCAGGGGGGACAGATACGCAGTATTTT. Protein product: CASSSRRAGGTDTQYF.

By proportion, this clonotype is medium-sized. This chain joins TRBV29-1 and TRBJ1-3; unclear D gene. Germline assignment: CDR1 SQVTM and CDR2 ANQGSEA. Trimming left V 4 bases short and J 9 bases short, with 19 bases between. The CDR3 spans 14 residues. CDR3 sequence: CSVGALDGKGTIYF. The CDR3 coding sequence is TGCAGCGTTGGGGCCCTGGACGGGAAGGGCACCATATATTTT. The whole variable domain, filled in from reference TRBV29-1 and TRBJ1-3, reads SAVISQKPSRDICQRGTSLTIQCQVDSQVTMMFWYRQQPGQSLTLIATANQGSEATYESGFVIDKFPISRPNLTFSTLTVSNMSPEDSSIYLCSVGALDGKGTIYFGEGSWLTVV.

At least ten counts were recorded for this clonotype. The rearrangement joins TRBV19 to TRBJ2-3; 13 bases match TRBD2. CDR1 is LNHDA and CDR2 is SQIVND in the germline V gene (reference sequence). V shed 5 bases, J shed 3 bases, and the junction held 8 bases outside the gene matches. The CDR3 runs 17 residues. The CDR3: CASSPRTSGSSTDTQYF. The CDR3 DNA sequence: TGTGCCAGTAGTCCGCGGACTAGCGGGAGTTCGACAGATACGCAGTATTTT.

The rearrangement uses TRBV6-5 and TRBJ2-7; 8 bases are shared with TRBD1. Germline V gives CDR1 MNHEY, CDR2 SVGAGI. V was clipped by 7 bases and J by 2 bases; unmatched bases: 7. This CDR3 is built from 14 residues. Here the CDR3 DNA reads TGTGCCAGCAAGGGAGGACAGGGCCCCTACGAGCAGTACTTC. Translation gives CASKGGQGPYEQYF.

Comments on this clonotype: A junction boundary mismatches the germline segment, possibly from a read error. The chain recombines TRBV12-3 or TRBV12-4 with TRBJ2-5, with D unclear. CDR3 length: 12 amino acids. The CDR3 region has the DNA TGTGCCAGCACCATGACGTGGGGTTTTATGCACTTC. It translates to CASTMTWGFMHF.

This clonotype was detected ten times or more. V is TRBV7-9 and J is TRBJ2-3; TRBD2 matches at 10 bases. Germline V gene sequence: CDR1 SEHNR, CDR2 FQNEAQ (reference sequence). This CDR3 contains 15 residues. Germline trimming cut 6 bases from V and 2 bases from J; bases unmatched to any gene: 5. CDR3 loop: CASRKLAGTTDTQYF. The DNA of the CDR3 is TGTGCCAGCAGGAAACTAGCGGGGACCACAGATACGCAGTATTTT.

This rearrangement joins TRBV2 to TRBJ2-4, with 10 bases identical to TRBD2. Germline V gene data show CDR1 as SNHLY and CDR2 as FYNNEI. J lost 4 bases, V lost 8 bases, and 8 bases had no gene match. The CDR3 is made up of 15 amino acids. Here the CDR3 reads CASSTSGTKKNIQYF. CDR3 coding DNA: TGTGCCAGCTCAACTAGCGGGACCAAGAAAAACATTCAGTACTTC. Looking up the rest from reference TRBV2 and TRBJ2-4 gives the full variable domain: EPEVTQTPSHQVTQMGQEVILRCVPISNHLYFYWYRQILGQKVEFLVSFYNNEISEKSEIFDDQFSVERPDGSNFTLKIRSTKLEDSAMYFCASSTSGTKKNIQYFGAGTRLSVL.

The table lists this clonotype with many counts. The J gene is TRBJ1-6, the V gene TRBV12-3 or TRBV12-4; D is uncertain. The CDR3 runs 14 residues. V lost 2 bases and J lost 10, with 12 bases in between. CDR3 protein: CASSLYGVRSPLHF. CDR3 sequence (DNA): TGTGCCAGCAGTTTATACGGGGTCAGGTCACCCCTCCACTTT.

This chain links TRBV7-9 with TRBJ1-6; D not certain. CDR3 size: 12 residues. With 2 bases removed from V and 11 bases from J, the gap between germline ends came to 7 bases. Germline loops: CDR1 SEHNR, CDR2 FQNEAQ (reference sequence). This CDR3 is CASSLSDAPLHF. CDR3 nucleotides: TGTGCCAGCAGCTTAAGCGACGCACCCCTCCACTTT. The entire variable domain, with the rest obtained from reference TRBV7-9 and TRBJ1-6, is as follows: DTGVSQNPRHKITKRGQNVTFRCDPISEHNRLYWYRQTLGQGPEFLTYFQNEAQLEKSRLLSDRFSAERPKGSFSTLEIQRTEQGDSAMYLCASSLSDAPLHFGNGTRLTVT.

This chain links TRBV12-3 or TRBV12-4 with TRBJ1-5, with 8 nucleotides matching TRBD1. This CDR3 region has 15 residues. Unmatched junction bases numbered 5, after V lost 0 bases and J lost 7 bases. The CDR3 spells CASSLAGTGGQPQHF. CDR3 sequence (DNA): TGTGCCAGCAGTTTAGCGGGGACAGGTGGACAGCCCCAGCATTTT.

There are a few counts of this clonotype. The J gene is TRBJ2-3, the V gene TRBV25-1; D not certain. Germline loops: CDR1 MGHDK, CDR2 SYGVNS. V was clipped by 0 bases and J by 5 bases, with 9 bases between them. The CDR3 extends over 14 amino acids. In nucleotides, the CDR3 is TGTGCCAGCAGTGAATATTTCCCAGGAGATACGCAGTATTTT. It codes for CASSEYFPGDTQYF.

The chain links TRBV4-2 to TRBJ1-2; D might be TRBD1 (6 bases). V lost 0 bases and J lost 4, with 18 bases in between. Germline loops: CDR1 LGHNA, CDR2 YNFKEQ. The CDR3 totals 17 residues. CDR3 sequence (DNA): TGTGCCAGCAGCCAAGATCGCGCACAGGGACTGACCTATGGCTACACCTTC. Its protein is CASSQDRAQGLTYGYTF.